This record looks at one T cell receptor (beta chain) sequence and its context. Its antigen is undetermined. One end of the junction does not line up with germline, which may come from a read error. Three rounds of nested PCR, following a modified ARM-PCR protocol, produced the TCRbeta library. TCRdb re-called the multiplex PCR reads with MiXCR, one entry per CDR3 protein. This table holds about 90,000 distinct CDR3 sequences, around 76% found once. This sample's RNA came from whole unsorted tissue. Distant lung tissue was collected more than 3 cm away from the tumor edge. Donors were chemotherapy-naive, newly diagnosed lung cancer surgical patients in China, August–late 2014. The data belong to a study of tumor and adjacent non-tumor tissue in lung cancer. As for the study in general: Aged about 31 to 80 years, patients included 10 men and roughly 5 women with stage I to III disease.

This CDR3 has 14 amino acids. Germline lookup yields CDR1 MNHNY and CDR2 SVGAGI (reference sequence). Whole-study findings and limits: Tumor repertoires had a smaller top 100 clone share than normal lung. Tumor tissue had significantly higher TCR diversity than normal lung.

The receptor's source is a woman aged 45 to 65 with non-small cell lung cancer. The V call is TRBV6-6, the J call TRBJ2-7; maybe TRBD2 (6 bases). The sequenced sample consisted of distant non-tumor lung tissue. The DNA of the CDR3 is TGTGCCTGCGGAGGGAATATTGCGTCCTGCGAGCAGTACTTC. It translates to CACGGNIASCEQYF.